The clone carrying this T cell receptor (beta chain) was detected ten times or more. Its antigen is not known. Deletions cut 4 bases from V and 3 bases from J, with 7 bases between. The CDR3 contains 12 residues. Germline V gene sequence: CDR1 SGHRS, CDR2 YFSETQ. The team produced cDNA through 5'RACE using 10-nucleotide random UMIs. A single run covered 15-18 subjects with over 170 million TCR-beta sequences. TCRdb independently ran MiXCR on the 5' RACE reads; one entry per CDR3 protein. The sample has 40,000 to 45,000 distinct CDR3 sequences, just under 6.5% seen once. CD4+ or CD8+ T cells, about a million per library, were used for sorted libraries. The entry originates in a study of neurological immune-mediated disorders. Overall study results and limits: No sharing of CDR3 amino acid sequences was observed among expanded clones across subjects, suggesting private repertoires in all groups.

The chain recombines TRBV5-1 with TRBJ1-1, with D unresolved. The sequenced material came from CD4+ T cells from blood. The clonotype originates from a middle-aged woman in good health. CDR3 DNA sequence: TGCGCCAGCAGCGCCCCGGACACTGAAGCTTTCTTT. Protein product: CASSAPDTEAFF.